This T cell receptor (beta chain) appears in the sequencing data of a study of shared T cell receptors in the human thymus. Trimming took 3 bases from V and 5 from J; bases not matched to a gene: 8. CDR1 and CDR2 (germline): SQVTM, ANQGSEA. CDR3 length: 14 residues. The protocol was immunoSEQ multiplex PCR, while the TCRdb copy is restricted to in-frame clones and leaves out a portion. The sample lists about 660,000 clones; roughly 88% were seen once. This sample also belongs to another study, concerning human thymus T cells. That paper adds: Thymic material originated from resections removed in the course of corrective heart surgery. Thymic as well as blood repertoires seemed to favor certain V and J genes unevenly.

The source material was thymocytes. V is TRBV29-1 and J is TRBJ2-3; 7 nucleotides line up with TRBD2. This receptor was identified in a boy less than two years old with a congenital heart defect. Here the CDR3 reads CSVEFAGVGDTQYF. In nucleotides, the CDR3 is TGCAGCGTTGAGTTCGCGGGGGTGGGAGATACGCAGTATTTT.